The entry that follows covers one TCR beta chain sequence. CDR1 is LNHDA, CDR2 SQIVND, per germline (reference sequence). Trimming left V 4 bases short and J 6 bases short, with 13 bases between. The CDR3 loop spans 13 amino acids. These data come from a study of cytotoxic CD8 clonotypes in ibrutinib-treated CLL. Here immunoSEQ multiplex PCR was the method, and the copy in TCRdb shows in-frame clones only, minus some. This repertoire shows some 300,000 clones, around four fifths found once; its top ten account for roughly 6.3%. For TCR beta libraries, roughly 1.9 micrograms of genomic DNA were obtained from cryopreserved PBMCs.

This sequence was found in a human donor with chronic lymphocytic leukemia. The material was PBMCs, obtained before ibrutinib treatment. The rearrangement uses TRBV19 and TRBJ2-7; the D call may be TRBD1 or TRBD2 (5 bases each). CDR3 DNA: TGTGCCAGTAGTAATCAAGGGACCACCGAGCAGTACTTC. Translated: CASSNQGTTEQYF.